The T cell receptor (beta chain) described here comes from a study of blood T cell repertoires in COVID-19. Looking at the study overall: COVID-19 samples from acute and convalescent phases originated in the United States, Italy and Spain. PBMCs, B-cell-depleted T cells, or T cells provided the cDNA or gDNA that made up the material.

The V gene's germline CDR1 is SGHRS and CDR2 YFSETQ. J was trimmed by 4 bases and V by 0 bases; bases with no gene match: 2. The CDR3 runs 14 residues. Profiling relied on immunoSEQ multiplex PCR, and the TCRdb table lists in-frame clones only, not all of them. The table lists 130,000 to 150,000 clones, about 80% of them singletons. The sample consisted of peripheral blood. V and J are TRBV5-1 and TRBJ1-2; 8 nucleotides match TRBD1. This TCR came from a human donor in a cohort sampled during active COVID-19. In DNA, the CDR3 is TGCGCCAGCAGCTTGGATGGACAGGGCTATGGCTACACCTTC. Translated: CASSLDGQGYGYTF. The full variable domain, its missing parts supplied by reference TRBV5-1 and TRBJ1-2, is KAGVTQTPRYLIKTRGQQVTLSCSPISGHRSVSWYQQTPGQGLQFLFEYFSETQRNKGNFPGRFSGRQFSNSRSEMNVSTLELGDSALYLCASSLDGQGYGYTFGSGTRLTVV.